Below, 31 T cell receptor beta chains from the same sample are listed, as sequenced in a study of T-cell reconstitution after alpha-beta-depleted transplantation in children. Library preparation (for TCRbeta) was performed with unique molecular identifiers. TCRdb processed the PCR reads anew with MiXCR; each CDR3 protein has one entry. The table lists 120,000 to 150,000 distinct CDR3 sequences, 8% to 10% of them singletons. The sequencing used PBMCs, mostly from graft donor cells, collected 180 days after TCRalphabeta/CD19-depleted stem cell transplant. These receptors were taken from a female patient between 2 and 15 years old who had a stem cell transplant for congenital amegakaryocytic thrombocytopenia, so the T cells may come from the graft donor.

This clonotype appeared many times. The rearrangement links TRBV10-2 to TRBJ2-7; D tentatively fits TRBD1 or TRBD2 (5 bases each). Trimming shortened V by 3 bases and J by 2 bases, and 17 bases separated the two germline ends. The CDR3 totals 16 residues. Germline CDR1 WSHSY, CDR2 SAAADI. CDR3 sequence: CASSDRNPGLTYEQYF. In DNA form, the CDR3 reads TGCGCCAGCAGTGATAGGAATCCGGGGCTAACCTACGAGCAGTACTTC.

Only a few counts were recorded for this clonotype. CDR3 in DNA: TGTGCCAGCAGCCGTGAAATTTTAAAGGGGGGCTACACCTTC. It is translated as CASSREILKGGYTF. The gene calls are TRBV7-2 and TRBJ1-2, with D perhaps matching TRBD1 (5 bases). V dropped 5 bases and J dropped 8 bases, with 18 bases sitting between them. There are 14 residues in the CDR3. CDR1 is SGHTA, CDR2 FQGNSA, per germline.

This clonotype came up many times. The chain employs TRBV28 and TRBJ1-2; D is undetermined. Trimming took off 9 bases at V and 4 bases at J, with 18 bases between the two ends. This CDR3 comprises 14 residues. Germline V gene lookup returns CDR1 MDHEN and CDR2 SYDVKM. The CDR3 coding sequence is TGTGCCAGATTCGATCCGACTTTCCTCTATGGCTACACCTTC. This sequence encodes CARFDPTFLYGYTF.

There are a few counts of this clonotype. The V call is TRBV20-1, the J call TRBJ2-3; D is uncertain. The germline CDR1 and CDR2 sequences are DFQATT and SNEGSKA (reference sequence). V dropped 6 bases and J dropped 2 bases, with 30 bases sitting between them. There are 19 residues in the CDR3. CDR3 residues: CSAPVLYVPVGNITDTQYF. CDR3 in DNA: TGCAGTGCCCCCGTTCTTTACGTACCGGTAGGGAACATCACAGATACGCAGTATTTT.

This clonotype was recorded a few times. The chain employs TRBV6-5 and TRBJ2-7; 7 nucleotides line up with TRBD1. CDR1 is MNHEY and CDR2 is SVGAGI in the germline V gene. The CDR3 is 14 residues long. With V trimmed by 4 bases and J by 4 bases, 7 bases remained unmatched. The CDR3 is CASSLRQGDYEQYF. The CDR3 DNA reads TGTGCCAGCAGTTTACGCCAGGGGGATTACGAGCAGTACTTC.

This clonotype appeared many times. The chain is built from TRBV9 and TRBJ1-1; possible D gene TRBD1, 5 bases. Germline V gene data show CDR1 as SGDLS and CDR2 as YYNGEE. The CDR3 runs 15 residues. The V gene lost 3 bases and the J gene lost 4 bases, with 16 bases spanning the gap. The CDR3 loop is CASSAYWDGPTEAFF. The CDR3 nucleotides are TGTGCCAGCAGCGCATACTGGGACGGACCCACTGAAGCTTTCTTT.

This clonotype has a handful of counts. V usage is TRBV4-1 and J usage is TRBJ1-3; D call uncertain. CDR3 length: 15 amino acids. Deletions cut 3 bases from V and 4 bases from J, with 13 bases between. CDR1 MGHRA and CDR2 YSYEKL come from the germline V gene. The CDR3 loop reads CASSHSRESGNTIYF. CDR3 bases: TGCGCCAGCAGCCATAGTAGGGAGAGCGGAAACACCATATATTTT.

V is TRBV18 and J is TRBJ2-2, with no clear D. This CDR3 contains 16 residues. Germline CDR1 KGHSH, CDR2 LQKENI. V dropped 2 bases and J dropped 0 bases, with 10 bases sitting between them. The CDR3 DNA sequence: TGTGCCAGCTCACCAGCTCCTAGTTCGAACACCGGGGAGCTGTTTTTT. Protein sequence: CASSPAPSSNTGELFF.

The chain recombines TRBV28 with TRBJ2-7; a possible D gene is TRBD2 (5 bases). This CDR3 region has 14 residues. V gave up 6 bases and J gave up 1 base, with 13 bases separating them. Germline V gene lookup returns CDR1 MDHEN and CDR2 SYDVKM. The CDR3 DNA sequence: TGTGCCAGCAGCCACCAGAGCGGTTCCTACGAGCAGTACTTC. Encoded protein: CASSHQSGSYEQYF.

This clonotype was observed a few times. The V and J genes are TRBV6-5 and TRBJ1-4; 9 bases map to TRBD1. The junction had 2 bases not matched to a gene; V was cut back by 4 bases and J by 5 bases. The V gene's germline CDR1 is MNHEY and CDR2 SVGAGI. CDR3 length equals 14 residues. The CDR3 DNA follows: TGTGCCAGCAGTTGGACAGGGGAGAATGAAAAACTGTTTTTT. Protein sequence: CASSWTGENEKLFF.

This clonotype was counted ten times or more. CDR3: CASSLMASQETQYF. DNA of the CDR3: TGTGCCAGCAGCTTAATGGCTAGCCAAGAGACCCAGTACTTC. The chain joins TRBV7-2 to TRBJ2-5; D gene unclear. V dropped 2 bases and J dropped 1 base, with 8 bases sitting between them. Germline CDR1 is SGHTA and CDR2 is FQGNSA. The CDR3 runs to 14 residues.

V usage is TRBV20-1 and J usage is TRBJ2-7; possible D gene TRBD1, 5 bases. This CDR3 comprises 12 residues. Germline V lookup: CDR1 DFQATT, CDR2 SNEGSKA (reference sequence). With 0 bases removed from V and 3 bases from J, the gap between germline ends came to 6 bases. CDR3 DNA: TGCAGTGCTAGAGAAGGGGACTACGAGCAGTACTTC. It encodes CSAREGDYEQYF.

CDR3 loop: CASSLTGTGYAETQYF. The CDR3 bases are TGCGCCAGCAGCTTAACCGGGACAGGGTATGCGGAGACCCAGTACTTC. The chain combines TRBV5-1 with TRBJ2-5, with 9 bases fitting TRBD1. Trimming cost V 2 bases and J 5 bases; bases outside gene matches: 10. Germline V gives CDR1 SGHRS, CDR2 YFSETQ. The CDR3 loop spans 16 amino acids.

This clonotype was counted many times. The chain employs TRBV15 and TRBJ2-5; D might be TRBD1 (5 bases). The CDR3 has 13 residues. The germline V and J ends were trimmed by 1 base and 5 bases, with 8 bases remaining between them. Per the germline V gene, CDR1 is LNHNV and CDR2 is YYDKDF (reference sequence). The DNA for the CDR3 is TGTGCCACCAGCAGAGGACAGTTGGAGACCCAGTACTTC. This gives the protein CATSRGQLETQYF.

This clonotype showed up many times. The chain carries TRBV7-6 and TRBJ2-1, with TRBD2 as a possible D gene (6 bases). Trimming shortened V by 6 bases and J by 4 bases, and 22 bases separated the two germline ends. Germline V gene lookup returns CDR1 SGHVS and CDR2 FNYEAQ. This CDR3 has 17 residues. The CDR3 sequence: CASSEFAGNKIYNEQFF. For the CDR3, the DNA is TGTGCCAGCAGTGAGTTTGCGGGAAATAAAATATACAATGAGCAGTTCTTC.

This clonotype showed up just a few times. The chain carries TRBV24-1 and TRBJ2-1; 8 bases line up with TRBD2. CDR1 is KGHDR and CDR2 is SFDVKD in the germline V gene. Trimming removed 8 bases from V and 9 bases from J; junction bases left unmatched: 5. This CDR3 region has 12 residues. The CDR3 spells CATTGGVGEQFF. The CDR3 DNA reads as TGTGCCACCACGGGGGGGGTGGGTGAGCAGTTCTTC.

The CDR3 DNA is TGCAGTGCTAGAGCCCCCCCCGGGACTAGCGGAAACAATGAGCAGTTCTTC. Residues: CSARAPPGTSGNNEQFF. This chain joins TRBV20-1 and TRBJ2-1, with 11 bases identical to TRBD2. Trimming took 1 base from V and 5 from J; bases not matched to a gene: 10. The CDR3 totals 17 residues. From germline, CDR1 is DFQATT and CDR2 SNEGSKA (reference sequence).

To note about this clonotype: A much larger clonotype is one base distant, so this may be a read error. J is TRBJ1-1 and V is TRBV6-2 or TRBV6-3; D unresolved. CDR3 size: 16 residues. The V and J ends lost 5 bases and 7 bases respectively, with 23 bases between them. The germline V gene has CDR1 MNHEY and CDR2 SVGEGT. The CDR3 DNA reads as TGTGCCAGCAGTCAAAAAGCCAGCCCATGGTACGATGAAGCTTTCTTT. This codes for CASSQKASPWYDEAFF.

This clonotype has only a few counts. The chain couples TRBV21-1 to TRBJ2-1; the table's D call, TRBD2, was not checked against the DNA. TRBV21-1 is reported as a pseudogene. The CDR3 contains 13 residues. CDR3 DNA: TGTGCCACTCGGACTAGCGGATGCAATGAGCAGTTCTTC. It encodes CATRTSGCNEQFF.

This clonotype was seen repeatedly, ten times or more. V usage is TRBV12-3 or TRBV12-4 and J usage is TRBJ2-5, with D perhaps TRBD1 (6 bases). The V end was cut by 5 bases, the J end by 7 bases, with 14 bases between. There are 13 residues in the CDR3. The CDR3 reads CASSLSAGATQYF. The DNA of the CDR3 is TGTGCCAGCAGTCTTAGTGCAGGGGCGACCCAGTACTTC.

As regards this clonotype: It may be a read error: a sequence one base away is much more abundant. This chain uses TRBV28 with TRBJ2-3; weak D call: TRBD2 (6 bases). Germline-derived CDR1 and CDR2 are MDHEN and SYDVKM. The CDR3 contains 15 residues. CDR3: CASSYPSAQTGTQYF. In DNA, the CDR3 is TGTGCCAGCAGTTACCCTAGCGCCCAAACAGGTACGCAGTATTTT.

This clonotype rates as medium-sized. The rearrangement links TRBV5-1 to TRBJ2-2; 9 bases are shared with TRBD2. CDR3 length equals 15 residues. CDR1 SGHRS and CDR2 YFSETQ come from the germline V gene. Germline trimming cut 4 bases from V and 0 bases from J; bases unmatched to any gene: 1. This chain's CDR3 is CASSASGANTGELFF. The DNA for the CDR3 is TGCGCCAGCAGCGCTAGCGGGGCGAACACCGGGGAGCTGTTTTTT.

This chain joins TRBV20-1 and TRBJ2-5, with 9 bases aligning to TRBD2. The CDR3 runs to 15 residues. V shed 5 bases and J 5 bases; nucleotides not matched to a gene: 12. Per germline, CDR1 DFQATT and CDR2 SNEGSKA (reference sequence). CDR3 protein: CSADSGGRAGETQYF. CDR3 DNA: TGCAGTGCTGATTCTGGCGGGAGGGCCGGGGAGACCCAGTACTTC.

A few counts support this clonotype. CDR3 region: CSGFLAGTDTQYF. CDR3 sequence (DNA): TGCAGTGGTTTTCTAGCGGGAACAGATACGCAGTATTTT. The chain employs TRBV20-1 and TRBJ2-3; the match to TRBD2 covers 9 bases. V was pared by 7 bases and J by 3 bases, with 5 bases of the junction left unmatched. CDR1 is DFQATT, CDR2 SNEGSKA, per germline (reference sequence). The CDR3 runs to 13 residues.

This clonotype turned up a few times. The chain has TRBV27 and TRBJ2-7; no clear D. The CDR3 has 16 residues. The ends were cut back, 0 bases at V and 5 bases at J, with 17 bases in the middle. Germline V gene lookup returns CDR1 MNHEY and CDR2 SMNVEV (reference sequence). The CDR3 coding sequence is TGTGCCAGCAGTTTATCGGCAGCCGCCATCATCCACGAGCAGTACTTC. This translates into CASSLSAAAIIHEQYF.

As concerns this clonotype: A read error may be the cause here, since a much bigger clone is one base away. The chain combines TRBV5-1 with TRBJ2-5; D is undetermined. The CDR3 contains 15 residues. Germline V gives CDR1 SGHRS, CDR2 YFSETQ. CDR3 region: CASSQTDPNGKTHYF. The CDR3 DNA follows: TGCGCCAGCAGCCAGACCGACCCGAATGGGAAGACCCATTACTTC.

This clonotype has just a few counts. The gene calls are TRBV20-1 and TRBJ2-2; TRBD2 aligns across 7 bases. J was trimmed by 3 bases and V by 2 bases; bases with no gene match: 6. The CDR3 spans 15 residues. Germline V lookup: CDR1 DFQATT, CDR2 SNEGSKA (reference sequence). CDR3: CSARSAGEDTGELFF. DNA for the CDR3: TGCAGTGCTAGAAGTGCGGGAGAGGACACCGGGGAGCTGTTTTTT.

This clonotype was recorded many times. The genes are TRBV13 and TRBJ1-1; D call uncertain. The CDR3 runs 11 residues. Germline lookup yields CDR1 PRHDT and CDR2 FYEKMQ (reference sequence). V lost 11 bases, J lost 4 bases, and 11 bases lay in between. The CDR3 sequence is CAPTLGTEAFF. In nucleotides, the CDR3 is TGTGCCCCCACGTTGGGCACTGAAGCTTTCTTT.

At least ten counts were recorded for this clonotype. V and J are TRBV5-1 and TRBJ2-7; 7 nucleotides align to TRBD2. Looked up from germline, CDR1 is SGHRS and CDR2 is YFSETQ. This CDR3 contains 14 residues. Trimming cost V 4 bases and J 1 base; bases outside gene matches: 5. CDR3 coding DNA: TGCGCCAGCAGCCCCCGGGACTATTCCTACGAGCAGTACTTC. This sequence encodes CASSPRDYSYEQYF.

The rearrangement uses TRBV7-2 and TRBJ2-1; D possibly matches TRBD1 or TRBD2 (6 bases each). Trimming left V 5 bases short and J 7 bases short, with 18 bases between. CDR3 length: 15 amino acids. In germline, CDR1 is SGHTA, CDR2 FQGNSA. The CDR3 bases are TGTGCCAGCAGCCCTCACCCGGGGGCGGTGAATGAGCAGTTCTTC. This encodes CASSPHPGAVNEQFF.

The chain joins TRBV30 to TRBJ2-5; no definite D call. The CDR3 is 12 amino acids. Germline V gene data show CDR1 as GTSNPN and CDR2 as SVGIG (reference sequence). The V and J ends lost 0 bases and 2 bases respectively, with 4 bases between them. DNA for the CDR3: TGTGCCTGGAGTGTCGGGCAAGAGACCCAGTACTTC. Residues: CAWSVGQETQYF. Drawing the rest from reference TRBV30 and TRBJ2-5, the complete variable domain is SQTIHQWPATLVQPVGSPLSLECTVEGTSNPNLYWYRQAAGRGLQLLFYSVGIGQISSEVPQNLSASRPQDRQFILSSKKLLLSDSGFYLCAWSVGQETQYFGPGTRLLVL.